This T cell receptor (beta chain) was observed in a study of T cell changes during pregnancy in multiple sclerosis. Only in-frame clones appear in the TCRdb table, and some are missing; sequencing was by immunoSEQ multiplex PCR. In the table there are roughly 80,000 clones, approximately 90% of which are singletons. This CDR3 region has 14 residues. Germline V gene lookup returns CDR1 SGHRS and CDR2 YFSETQ. V was trimmed by 0 bases and J by 5 bases, leaving 11 bases between them. This receptor was obtained from a female donor with multiple sclerosis, enrolled in a pregnancy study. This sample comprised peripheral blood, obtained before pregnancy. The gene calls are TRBV5-1 and TRBJ1-1, with D maybe TRBD1 (5 bases). The CDR3 DNA sequence: TGCGCCAGCAGCTTGGGTCCAGGGAAAACTGAAGCTTTCTTT. Translated, it gives CASSLGPGKTEAFF.